This TCR beta chain was observed in a study of blood T cells in healthy people across ages. As for the study in general: Template-switching capture recovered about one barcoded beta molecule per two T cells.

As regards this clonotype: Its specificity is unknown.

Findings of the study overall: Aged donors had fewer naive CD4+ cells and lower diversity than long-lived donors.

Every sample had a minimum of 6.5 million PBMCs isolated. The extraction recovered at least 5.5 micrograms of total RNA per sample. The CDR3 spans 15 residues. J lost 1 base, V lost 4 bases, and 2 bases had no gene match. Sample-barcoded 5' priming and a J-beta primer mix drove a second PCR of roughly 6 to 12 cycles. TCRdb used MiXCR to reprocess the 5' RACE reads, holding one entry per CDR3 protein. The table lists about 1.4 million distinct CDR3 sequences, 45% to 70% of them singletons, with 5.5% to 8% in the top ten. The sample comprised blood. The TCR comes from a man between 18 and 35 years old in good health. The V call is TRBV12-3 or TRBV12-4, the J call TRBJ2-7, with 12 nucleotides matching TRBD2. The CDR3 sequence is CASSWGLAGSYEQYF. DNA of the CDR3: TGTGCCAGCAGTTGGGGACTAGCGGGTTCCTACGAGCAGTACTTC.